A single sample gave rise to the 22 T cell receptor beta chains below, sequenced in a study of cytomegalovirus exposure and HLA in healthy donors. Primers for the PCR totalled 60 Vbeta and 13 Jbeta. Produced via immunoSEQ multiplex PCR; TCRdb's table is partial and in-frame only. The sample table sets out roughly 120,000 clones. Sequencing input: PBMCs. These receptors were taken from a man aged 35 to 55 in good health and CMV-seropositive.

The chain joins TRBV2 to TRBJ2-7; D uncertain. The CDR3 contains 13 residues. The V gene's germline CDR1 is SNHLY and CDR2 FYNNEI. V lost 3 bases and J 4 bases, leaving 10 bases between the germline ends. The CDR3 DNA reads as TGTGCCAGCAGTGATACCCTGAGGTACGAGCAGTACTTC. Its protein product is CASSDTLRYEQYF.

The CDR3 DNA is TGTGCCAGCAGCTTTACAGGGGCAGGGCAGCCCCAGCATTTT. This translates into CASSFTGAGQPQHF. The gene calls are TRBV5-5 and TRBJ1-5, with 7 positions matching TRBD1. The germline gives CDR1 SGHKS, CDR2 YYEKEE (reference sequence). The CDR3 contains 14 residues. V gave up 2 bases and J gave up 7 bases; unmatched junction bases: 6.

J is TRBJ1-2 and V is TRBV6-1; 9 nucleotides match TRBD1. The CDR3 contains 15 residues. Germline V lookup: CDR1 MNHNS, CDR2 SASEGT. V trimming: 3 bases; J trimming: 2 bases; junction bases outside the gene matches: 4. CDR3 in amino acids: CASSETGQGNYGYTF. DNA for the CDR3: TGTGCCAGCAGTGAGACGGGACAGGGAAACTATGGCTACACCTTC.

This chain links TRBV7-3 with TRBJ2-3, with TRBD1 identical over 10 bases. This CDR3 comprises 15 residues. The germline V gene has CDR1 SGHTA and CDR2 FQGTGA. The trim removed 5 bases at V and 4 bases at J, leaving 6 bases unmatched. The CDR3 protein is CASSSRQGAADTQYF. As DNA, the CDR3 is TGTGCCAGCAGCAGCCGACAGGGGGCGGCAGATACGCAGTATTTT.

V gene TRBV4-3 combines with J gene TRBJ2-7; 10 positions agree with TRBD1. Germline CDR1 and CDR2: LGHNA and YSLEER. V lost 0 bases to trimming and J lost 5 bases; unmatched junction nucleotides: 4. There are 15 residues in the CDR3. CDR3 sequence: CASSQDGDRGNEQYF. CDR3 nucleotide sequence: TGCGCCAGCAGCCAAGATGGGGACAGGGGCAACGAGCAGTACTTC.

The V call is TRBV15, the J call TRBJ2-5, with D perhaps TRBD2 (5 bases). The germline V gene has CDR1 LNHNV and CDR2 YYDKDF (reference sequence). This CDR3 region has 11 residues. The germline V and J ends were trimmed by 4 bases and 5 bases, with 5 bases remaining between them. The CDR3 region is CATSKRETQYF. The CDR3 DNA follows: TGTGCCACCAGCAAGCGGGAGACCCAGTACTTC.

The V and J genes are TRBV2 and TRBJ2-2, with a weak D call TRBD2 (6 bases). Trimming left V 6 bases short and J 2 bases short, with 16 bases between. Germline CDR1 and CDR2: SNHLY and FYNNEI. The CDR3 contains 16 residues. The CDR3 here is CASSPIGTDNTGELFF. CDR3 bases: TGTGCCAGCAGCCCAATCGGGACTGACAACACCGGGGAGCTGTTTTTT. The variable domain in full, completed from reference TRBV2 and TRBJ2-2, reads EPEVTQTPSHQVTQMGQEVILRCVPISNHLYFYWYRQILGQKVEFLVSFYNNEISEKSEIFDDQFSVERPDGSNFTLKIRSTKLEDSAMYFCASSPIGTDNTGELFFGEGSRLTVL.

V is TRBV28 and J is TRBJ1-2; D might be TRBD1 (5 bases). The V end was cut by 4 bases, the J end by 5 bases, with 11 bases between. The CDR3 has 13 amino acids. Germline lookup yields CDR1 MDHEN and CDR2 SYDVKM. CDR3 sequence: CASSSLTDYGYTF. In DNA, the CDR3 is TGTGCCAGCAGTTCCCTGACAGATTATGGCTACACCTTC.

The chain recombines TRBV9 with TRBJ1-1; possible D gene TRBD1, 6 bases. CDR3 length equals 15 residues. Germline V CDR1 and CDR2: SGDLS, YYNGEE. V shed 3 bases and J shed 0 bases, with 12 bases lying between them. The DNA for the CDR3 is TGTGCCAGCAGCGGAAACAGGGAGCTGAACACTGAAGCTTTCTTT. It is translated as CASSGNRELNTEAFF.

The chain combines TRBV6-6 with TRBJ2-2, with TRBD2 matching over 7 bases. The trim removed 6 bases at V and 7 bases at J, leaving 14 bases unmatched. This CDR3 is 16 amino acids long. Germline-derived CDR1 and CDR2 are MNHNY and SVGAGI (reference sequence). As DNA, the CDR3 is TGTGCCAGCAGCAACACCCTGGACGGGGGGATCGGGGAGCTGTTTTTT. Its translation is CASSNTLDGGIGELFF.

The rearrangement uses TRBV5-8 and TRBJ2-7; a possible D gene is TRBD2 (5 bases). This CDR3 spans 16 amino acids. Per germline, CDR1 SGHTS and CDR2 YDEGEE. The V end lost 1 base, the J end lost 2 bases, and 16 bases lay between the germline ends. The CDR3 DNA reads TGTGCCAGCAGCTTGCTTGAGATAGGGAGCGCCTACGAGCAGTACTTC. It codes for CASSLLEIGSAYEQYF.

The V call is TRBV18, the J call TRBJ2-5, with D unclear. The J call is uncertain, as TRBJ2-7 better fits the DNA end. Germline CDR1 and CDR2: KGHSH and LQKENI. CDR3 length: 13 amino acids. The CDR3 region has the DNA TGTGCCAGCTCACCACGCGTCGACTACGAGCAGTACTTC. Translated, it gives CASSPRVDYEQYF.

This chain uses TRBV4-1 with TRBJ1-1; D unclear. The V end was cut by 0 bases, the J end by 11 bases, with 10 bases between. Germline CDR1 MGHRA, CDR2 YSYEKL. CDR3 length equals 12 residues. CDR3 coding DNA: TGCGCCAGCAGCCAAGATACTAGTGGGGCTTTCTTT. Translation gives CASSQDTSGAFF.

V usage is TRBV6-5 and J usage is TRBJ2-5; 12 nucleotides agree with TRBD2. The CDR3 runs to 15 residues. CDR1 and CDR2 (germline): MNHEY, SVGAGI. Germline trimming cut 6 bases from V and 5 bases from J; bases unmatched to any gene: 7. CDR3 DNA sequence: TGTGCCAGCAGGCGGACTAGCGGGGTCCGGGAGACCCAGTACTTC. Amino acids: CASRRTSGVRETQYF.

The chain joins TRBV28 to TRBJ2-2, with D uncertain. The CDR3 extends over 12 amino acids. V lost 5 bases and J 7 bases, leaving 8 bases between the germline ends. Germline V gene lookup returns CDR1 MDHEN and CDR2 SYDVKM. CDR3 loop: CASSPVSGELFF. CDR3 coding DNA: TGTGCCAGCAGTCCCGTGAGCGGGGAGCTGTTTTTT.

V and J are TRBV5-1 and TRBJ2-3; tentatively, D is TRBD2 (6 bases). This CDR3 is built from 14 residues. Germline CDR1 SGHRS, CDR2 YFSETQ. Deletions cut 6 bases from V and 0 bases from J, with 11 bases between. CDR3 nucleotide sequence: TGCGCCAGCACCCCAGCGGGCAGCACAGATACGCAGTATTTT. It yields the protein CASTPAGSTDTQYF.

The rearrangement links TRBV5-1 to TRBJ2-7, with 8 bases identical to TRBD2. Trimming removed 3 bases from V and 3 bases from J; junction bases left unmatched: 5. Germline values: CDR1 SGHRS, CDR2 YFSETQ. This CDR3 comprises 14 residues. This CDR3 reads CASSYKRESYEQYF. In DNA form, the CDR3 reads TGCGCCAGCAGCTATAAGCGGGAGAGCTACGAGCAGTACTTC.

V gene TRBV2 combines with J gene TRBJ2-1; D not resolved. The CDR3 is 11 residues long. The V gene's germline CDR1 is SNHLY and CDR2 FYNNEI. The ends were cut back, 4 bases at V and 6 bases at J, with 4 bases in the middle. The CDR3 region is CASSGLNEQFF. Here the CDR3 DNA reads TGTGCCAGCAGTGGGCTCAATGAGCAGTTCTTC.

This chain links TRBV10-3 with TRBJ2-7; D ambiguous. The CDR3 totals 11 residues. Germline CDR1 ENHRY, CDR2 SYGVKD. The V gene lost 3 bases and the J gene lost 7 bases, with 7 bases spanning the gap. For the CDR3, the DNA is TGTGCCATCAGTGAATCGGTTGAGCAGTACTTC. Its translation is CAISESVEQYF.

The V gene is TRBV7-9, the J gene TRBJ2-5; tentative D call: TRBD2 (5 bases). CDR1 and CDR2 from the germline V gene are SEHNR and FQNEAQ (reference sequence). The ends were cut back, 0 bases at V and 2 bases at J, with 10 bases in the middle. The CDR3 sequence is 15 residues long. The CDR3 DNA follows: TGTGCCAGCAGCTTAGCCCCAGGACTTCAAGAGACCCAGTACTTC. Residues: CASSLAPGLQETQYF.

The chain couples TRBV5-1 to TRBJ2-7; 7 bases fit TRBD1. CDR1 is SGHRS and CDR2 is YFSETQ in the germline V gene. The CDR3 is 15 residues long. Trimming took 0 bases from V and 3 from J; bases not matched to a gene: 6. The CDR3 DNA sequence: TGCGCCAGCAGCTTGGCCTGGGACAGCATCTACGAGCAGTACTTC. Its protein is CASSLAWDSIYEQYF.

V usage is TRBV7-9 and J usage is TRBJ1-2, with D perhaps TRBD1 (5 bases). The CDR3 is 14 residues long. V was cut by 1 base and J by 4 bases, with 10 bases left in between. The V gene's germline CDR1 is SEHNR and CDR2 FQNEAQ (reference sequence). The DNA for the CDR3 is TGTGCCAGCAGCTTAGACGGGGGATTCTATGGCTACACCTTC. Translating gives CASSLDGGFYGYTF.